What follows are 30 T cell receptor beta chains derived from one specimen sequenced in a study of T cells in Graves' hyperthyroidism and ophthalmopathy. TCR beta CDR3 region amplification was performed from RNA transcripts. With the HTBI primer set, the TCR CDR3 went through a first round of RT-PCR. MiXCR was run by TCRdb on the multiplex PCR reads, yielding one entry per CDR3 protein. The sample carries some 420,000 distinct CDR3 sequences, roughly 15% recorded once. Sequencing was done on a sample of blood. The receptors were sampled from a woman younger than 35 with Graves' hyperthyroidism.

The V gene is TRBV5-1, the J gene TRBJ1-4, with 10 nucleotides matching TRBD1. Germline CDR1 and CDR2: SGHRS and YFSETQ. CDR3 length: 16 amino acids. V lost 4 bases to trimming and J lost 1 base; unmatched junction nucleotides: 4. CDR3: CASSTGQGGTNEKLFF. The DNA for the CDR3 is TGCGCCAGCAGCACCGGACAGGGGGGAACTAATGAAAAACTGTTTTTT.

Many counts were recorded for this clonotype. The chain is built from TRBV12-3 or TRBV12-4 and TRBJ2-3; the match to TRBD2 covers 7 bases. CDR3 length: 15 amino acids. The trim removed 3 bases at V and 5 bases at J, leaving 8 bases unmatched. The CDR3 sequence is CASSFGGGQGDTQYF. CDR3 DNA: TGTGCCAGCAGTTTCGGGGGAGGGCAGGGAGATACGCAGTATTTT.

At least ten counts were recorded for this clonotype. The J gene is TRBJ1-3, the V gene TRBV18; D call uncertain. V was trimmed by 4 bases and J by 2 bases, leaving 6 bases between them. The CDR3 sequence is 13 residues long. Germline CDR1 is KGHSH and CDR2 is LQKENI. The CDR3 DNA reads TGTGCCAGCTCACGAGACACTGGAAACACCATATATTTT. Translation: CASSRDTGNTIYF.

This clonotype was counted at least ten times. J is TRBJ2-5 and V is TRBV7-2; TRBD1 is a possible D gene (6 bases). Trimming stripped 5 bases from V and 1 base from J, with 14 bases between. There are 15 residues in the CDR3. The germline CDR1 and CDR2 sequences are SGHTA and FQGNSA. CDR3 DNA: TGTGCCAGCAGCGGAACGGGACACCCCCAAGAGACCCAGTACTTC. This codes for CASSGTGHPQETQYF.

In its sample, this clonotype was seen a few times. The chain uses TRBV5-5 and TRBJ1-2, with D uncertain. CDR3 length: 17 amino acids. Per germline, CDR1 SGHKS and CDR2 YYEKEE (reference sequence). Trimming removed 0 bases at V and 6 bases at J, with 21 bases between. CDR3 sequence: CASSLGAPPFVGHGYTF. CDR3 DNA: TGTGCCAGCAGCTTGGGGGCACCCCCATTTGTAGGGCATGGCTACACCTTC.

This clonotype was counted ten times or more. The gene calls are TRBV7-9 and TRBJ2-5; 7 bases are shared with TRBD1. The length of the CDR3 is 15 residues. With 5 bases clipped from V and 4 bases from J, the junction kept 10 bases outside the gene matches. Germline loops: CDR1 SEHNR, CDR2 FQNEAQ (reference sequence). The CDR3, as DNA: TGTGCCAGCAGCCCGGGACAGTATTCCCGAGAGACCCAGTACTTC. This sequence encodes CASSPGQYSRETQYF.

Many counts were recorded for this clonotype. J is TRBJ1-1 and V is TRBV6-1; D gene ambiguous. The CDR3 length is 14 residues. Trimming pared 5 bases from V and 0 bases from J, leaving 10 bases between. CDR1 is MNHNS and CDR2 is SASEGT in the germline V gene. CDR3 region: CASSYWHMNTEAFF. The CDR3 region has the DNA TGTGCCAGCAGTTACTGGCACATGAACACTGAAGCTTTCTTT.

The sample holds many counts of this clonotype. The chain uses TRBV27 and TRBJ1-1; tentatively, D is TRBD1 (5 bases). V was clipped by 8 bases and J by 0 bases, with 16 bases between them. CDR3 size: 15 residues. The V gene's germline CDR1 is MNHEY and CDR2 SMNVEV (reference sequence). CDR3: CASVNTGRLNTEAFF. The CDR3 DNA follows: TGTGCCAGCGTCAATACGGGACGGCTGAACACTGAAGCTTTCTTT.

DNA of the CDR3: TGCGCCAGCAGCTTGCATTCGGCGAAGGGACAGAAGTACGAGCAGTACTTC. Amino acid sequence: CASSLHSAKGQKYEQYF. The chain employs TRBV5-1 and TRBJ2-7; 7 positions match TRBD1. The ends lost 1 base at V and 4 bases at J; junction bases unmatched: 14. The V gene's germline CDR1 is SGHRS and CDR2 YFSETQ. The CDR3 is made up of 17 amino acids.

This clonotype has ten or more counts. The chain combines TRBV27 with TRBJ2-7, with 8 bases matching TRBD1. Germline CDR1 MNHEY, CDR2 SMNVEV (reference sequence). The CDR3 extends over 13 amino acids. Trimming removed 8 bases from V and 3 bases from J; junction bases left unmatched: 6. This CDR3 reads CASGRTGNYEQYF. The CDR3 nucleotides are TGTGCCAGCGGCCGGACAGGGAACTACGAGCAGTACTTC.

This clonotype was observed many times. For the CDR3, the DNA is TGTGCCAGTCATAAGGGACAGGCCTACTACGAGCAGTACTTC. Protein sequence: CASHKGQAYYEQYF. The gene calls are TRBV11-2 and TRBJ2-7; 8 nucleotides line up with TRBD1. The germline CDR1 and CDR2 sequences are SGHAT and FQNNGV. V shed 9 bases and J 3 bases; nucleotides not matched to a gene: 10. This CDR3 is built from 14 residues.

V and J are TRBV20-1 and TRBJ2-7; no clear D. The CDR3 runs 13 residues. V lost 0 bases to trimming and J lost 3 bases, with 9 bases between them. Germline V CDR1 and CDR2: DFQATT, SNEGSKA (reference sequence). This CDR3 reads CSARDPRNYEQYF. The CDR3, as DNA: TGCAGTGCTAGAGATCCCCGGAACTACGAGCAGTACTTC.

The chain combines TRBV15 with TRBJ2-7, with D perhaps assigned TRBD1 or TRBD2 (5 bases each). This CDR3 has 15 residues. V was shortened by 0 bases and J by 0 bases, with 9 bases between the two germline ends. Germline V gene sequence: CDR1 LNHNV, CDR2 YYDKDF (reference sequence). CDR3 loop: CATSREGRSSYEQYF. CDR3 nucleotides: TGTGCCACCAGCAGAGAGGGACGAAGCTCCTACGAGCAGTACTTC. The full variable domain, with the rest looked up from reference TRBV15 and TRBJ2-7, is DAMVIQNPRYQVTQFGKPVTLSCSQTLNHNVMYWYQQKSSQAPKLLFHYYDKDFNNEADTPDNFQSRRPNTSFCFLDIRSPGLGDTAMYLCATSREGRSSYEQYFGPGTRLTVT.

This chain joins TRBV29-1 and TRBJ2-1; D unclear. From germline, CDR1 is SQVTM and CDR2 ANQGSEA. This CDR3 has 10 amino acids. V was clipped by 6 bases and J by 5 bases, with 5 bases between them. The CDR3 DNA follows: TGCAGCGTACGTAACAATGAGCAGTTCTTC. Protein: CSVRNNEQFF.

Remarks on this clonotype: This may stem from a read error, because a much larger clone lies one nucleotide away. The rearrangement links TRBV18 to TRBJ1-1; D is unclear. Germline V gene data show CDR1 as KGHSH and CDR2 as LQKENI. This CDR3 is 12 amino acids long. The CDR3 sequence is CARSPVNTEAFF. The DNA of the CDR3 is TGTGCCCGCTCACCAGTGAACACTGAAGCTTTCTTT.

This clonotype occurred many times. The gene calls are TRBV6-2 or TRBV6-3 and TRBJ2-7; possible D gene TRBD1, 6 bases. Looked up from germline, CDR1 is MNHEY and CDR2 is SVGEGT. The CDR3 extends over 15 amino acids. V lost 5 bases and J 3 bases, leaving 17 bases between the germline ends. The CDR3 DNA reads TGTGCCAGCAGTCTTTCAGGGGTCTCCGGCTACGAGCAGTACTTC. Protein product: CASSLSGVSGYEQYF.

This clonotype was detected ten times or more. V gene TRBV28 combines with J gene TRBJ2-7, with 10 bases fitting TRBD1. Germline CDR1 MDHEN, CDR2 SYDVKM. V gave up 3 bases and J gave up 2 bases; unmatched junction bases: 7. The CDR3 length is 16 residues. The CDR3 protein is CASSFATGGPTYEQYF. The CDR3 DNA sequence: TGTGCCAGCAGTTTTGCGACAGGGGGCCCCACCTACGAGCAGTACTTC. The whole variable domain, remainder taken from reference TRBV28 and TRBJ2-7, is DVKVTQSSRYLVKRTGEKVFLECVQDMDHENMFWYRQDPGLGLRLIYFSYDVKMKEKGDIPEGYSVSREKKERFSLILESASTNQTSMYLCASSFATGGPTYEQYFGPGTRLTVT.

The chain couples TRBV20-1 to TRBJ2-7, with D unclear. CDR3 length: 11 residues. The germline V and J ends were trimmed by 6 bases and 2 bases, with 8 bases remaining between them. From germline, CDR1 is DFQATT and CDR2 SNEGSKA (reference sequence). CDR3 in amino acids: CSAVGAYEQYF. DNA of the CDR3: TGCAGTGCGGTTGGGGCCTACGAGCAGTACTTC.

In its sample, this clonotype was seen many times. CDR3 coding DNA: TGTGCCAGCACCCGGGGGGGTTCACCCCTCCACTTT. It yields the protein CASTRGGSPLHF. The chain has TRBV13 and TRBJ1-6; D perhaps matches TRBD1 (5 bases). Germline V gene sequence: CDR1 PRHDT, CDR2 FYEKMQ (reference sequence). This CDR3 spans 12 amino acids. V dropped 7 bases and J dropped 9 bases, with 10 bases sitting between them. Based on the CDR3 plus reference TRBV13 and TRBJ1-6, the full variable domain is AAGVIQSPRHLIKEKRETATLKCYPIPRHDTVYWYQQGPGQDPQFLISFYEKMQSDKGSIPDRFSAQQFSDYHSELNMSSLELGDSALYFCASTRGGSPLHFGNGTRLTVT.

This CDR3 reads CASSVDGYTEAFF. Here the CDR3 DNA reads TGTGCCAGCAGCGTAGATGGGTACACTGAAGCTTTCTTT. J is TRBJ1-1 and V is TRBV9, with D unresolved. This CDR3 is 13 amino acids long. Between the trimmed V and J ends, which lost 0 bases and 3 bases, there was a span of 6 bases. Germline loops: CDR1 SGDLS, CDR2 YYNGEE.

J is TRBJ1-1 and V is TRBV19, with D maybe TRBD1 (6 bases). V was pared by 7 bases and J by 3 bases, with 18 bases between. The germline V gene has CDR1 LNHDA and CDR2 SQIVND (reference sequence). The CDR3 runs to 15 residues. The CDR3 DNA sequence: TGTGCCAGTAAAGTCCAGGGGACGTGGGACACTGAAGCTTTCTTT. Translated, it gives CASKVQGTWDTEAFF.

There are many counts of this clonotype. The chain couples TRBV5-1 to TRBJ2-7, with unresolved D. Trimming removed 0 bases at V and 3 bases at J, with 7 bases between. CDR1 is SGHRS, CDR2 YFSETQ, per germline. The CDR3 is 13 residues long. CDR3 bases: TGCGCCAGCAGCTTGGCCATGGACTACGAGCAGTACTTC. This sequence encodes CASSLAMDYEQYF.

The sample holds many counts of this clonotype. The rearrangement uses TRBV9 and TRBJ2-7; the match to TRBD2 covers 7 bases. Germline CDR1 SGDLS, CDR2 YYNGEE. The CDR3 has 15 residues. J gave up 4 bases and V 4 bases, and 11 bases lay outside the gene matches. The chain's CDR3 is CASSQGGGSGYEQYF. The CDR3 coding sequence is TGTGCCAGCAGCCAGGGCGGCGGGAGCGGTTACGAGCAGTACTTC.

This clonotype was recorded many times. CDR3 DNA: TGTGCCAGCAGGCGGGACACTCCGTCAAGTGACTATGGCTACACCTTC. Its protein is CASRRDTPSSDYGYTF. The V call is TRBV6-1, the J call TRBJ1-2; TRBD1 is a possible D gene (6 bases). Trimming pared 6 bases from V and 3 bases from J, leaving 20 bases between. The germline gives CDR1 MNHNS, CDR2 SASEGT. The CDR3 spans 16 residues.

The rearrangement links TRBV28 to TRBJ2-5, with 7 nucleotides matching TRBD2. Germline V gives CDR1 MDHEN, CDR2 SYDVKM. V lost 3 bases to trimming and J lost 5 bases; unmatched junction nucleotides: 6. The CDR3 length is 14 residues. CDR3 nucleotides: TGTGCCAGCAGTTTTGAGGGAGGGCCGGAGACCCAGTACTTC. Its protein product is CASSFEGGPETQYF.

This clonotype was counted a few times. The chain recombines TRBV11-3 with TRBJ1-1; a weak D match, TRBD1 (6 bases). Trimming left V 5 bases short and J 4 bases short, with 8 bases between. CDR3 size: 12 residues. CDR1 is SGHNT, CDR2 YENEEA, per germline. This CDR3 reads CASSTDSTEAFF. CDR3 coding DNA: TGTGCCAGCAGCACGGACAGCACTGAAGCTTTCTTT.

This clonotype was seen ten or more times. The V and J genes are TRBV20-1 and TRBJ1-1; no clear D gene. The CDR3 is made up of 13 amino acids. Germline CDR1 DFQATT, CDR2 SNEGSKA (reference sequence). V shed 3 bases and J shed 4 bases, with 12 bases lying between them. CDR3 in amino acids: CSASSPWSTEAFF. CDR3 coding DNA: TGCAGTGCTAGCTCCCCTTGGAGCACTGAAGCTTTCTTT.

The rearrangement joins TRBV5-1 to TRBJ2-3, with 8 bases identical to TRBD2. The CDR3 consists of 15 residues. Germline CDR1 is SGHRS and CDR2 is YFSETQ. Trimming took 2 bases from V and 4 from J; bases not matched to a gene: 6. CDR3 DNA: TGCGCCAGCAGCTTTCAAGCGGGAGCCGCAGATACGCAGTATTTT. This gives the protein CASSFQAGAADTQYF.

This clonotype was counted between two and nine times. The chain joins TRBV7-9 to TRBJ2-2; D call uncertain. The CDR3 is 15 residues long. Trimming took 3 bases from V and 0 from J, leaving 8 bases between them. In germline, CDR1 is SEHNR, CDR2 FQNEAQ (reference sequence). CDR3 nucleotides: TGTGCCAGCAGCTTTAATCTAGCGAACACCGGGGAGCTGTTTTTT. Translating gives CASSFNLANTGELFF.

This clonotype was detected a few times. The V gene is TRBV10-3, the J gene TRBJ2-1, with a possible D match to TRBD2 (6 bases). Trimming removed 8 bases at V and 4 bases at J, with 9 bases between. The CDR3 consists of 12 residues. CDR1 and CDR2 (germline): ENHRY, SYGVKD. CDR3: CAIRETYNEQFF. The CDR3 bases are TGTGCCATCCGGGAGACGTACAATGAGCAGTTCTTC.